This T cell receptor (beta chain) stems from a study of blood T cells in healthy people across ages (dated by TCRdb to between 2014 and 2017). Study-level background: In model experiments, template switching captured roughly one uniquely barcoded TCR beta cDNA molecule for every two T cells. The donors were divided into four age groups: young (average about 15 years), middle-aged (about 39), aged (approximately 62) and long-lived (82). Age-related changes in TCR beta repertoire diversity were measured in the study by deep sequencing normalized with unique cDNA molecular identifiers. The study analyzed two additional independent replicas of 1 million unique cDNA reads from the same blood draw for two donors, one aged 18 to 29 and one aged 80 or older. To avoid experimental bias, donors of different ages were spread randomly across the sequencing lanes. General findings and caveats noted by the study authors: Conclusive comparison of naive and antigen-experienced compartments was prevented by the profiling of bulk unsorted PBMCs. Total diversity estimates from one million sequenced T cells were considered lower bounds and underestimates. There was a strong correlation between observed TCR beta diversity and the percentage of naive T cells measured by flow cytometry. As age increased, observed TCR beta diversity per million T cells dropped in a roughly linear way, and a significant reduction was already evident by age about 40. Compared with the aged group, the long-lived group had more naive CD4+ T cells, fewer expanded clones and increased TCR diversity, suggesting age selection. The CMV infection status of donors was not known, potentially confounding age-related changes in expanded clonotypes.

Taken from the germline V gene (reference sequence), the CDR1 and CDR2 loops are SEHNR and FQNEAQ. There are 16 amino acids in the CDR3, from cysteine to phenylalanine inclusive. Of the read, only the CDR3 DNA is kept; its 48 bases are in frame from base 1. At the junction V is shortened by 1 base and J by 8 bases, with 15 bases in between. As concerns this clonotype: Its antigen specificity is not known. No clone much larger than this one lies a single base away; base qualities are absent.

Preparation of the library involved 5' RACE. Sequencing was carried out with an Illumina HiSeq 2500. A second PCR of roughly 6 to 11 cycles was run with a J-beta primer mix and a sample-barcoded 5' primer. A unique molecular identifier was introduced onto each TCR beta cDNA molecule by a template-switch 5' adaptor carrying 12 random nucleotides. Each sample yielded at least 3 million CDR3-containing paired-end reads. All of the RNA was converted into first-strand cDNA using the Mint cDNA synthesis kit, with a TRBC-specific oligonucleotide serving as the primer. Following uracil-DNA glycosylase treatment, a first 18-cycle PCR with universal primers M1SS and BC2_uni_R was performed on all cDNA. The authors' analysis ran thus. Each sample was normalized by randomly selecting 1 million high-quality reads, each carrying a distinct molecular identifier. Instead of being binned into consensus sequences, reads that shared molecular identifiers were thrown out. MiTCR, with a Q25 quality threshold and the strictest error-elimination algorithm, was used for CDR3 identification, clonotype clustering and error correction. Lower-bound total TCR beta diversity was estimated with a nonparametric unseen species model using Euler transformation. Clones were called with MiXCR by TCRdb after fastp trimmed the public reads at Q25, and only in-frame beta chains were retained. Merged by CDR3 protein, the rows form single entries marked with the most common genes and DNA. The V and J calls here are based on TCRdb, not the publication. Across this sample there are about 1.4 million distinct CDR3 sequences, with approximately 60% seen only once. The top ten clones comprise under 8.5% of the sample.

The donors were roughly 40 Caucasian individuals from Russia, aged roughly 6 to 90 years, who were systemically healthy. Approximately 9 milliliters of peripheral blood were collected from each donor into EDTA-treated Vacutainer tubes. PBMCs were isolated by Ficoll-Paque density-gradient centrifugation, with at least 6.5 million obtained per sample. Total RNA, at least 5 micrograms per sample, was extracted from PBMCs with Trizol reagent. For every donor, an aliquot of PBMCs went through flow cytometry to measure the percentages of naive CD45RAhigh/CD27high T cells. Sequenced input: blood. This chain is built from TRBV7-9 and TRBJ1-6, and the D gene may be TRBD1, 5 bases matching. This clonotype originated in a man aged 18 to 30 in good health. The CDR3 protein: CASSLVEGMRDSPLHF. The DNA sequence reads TGTGCCAGCAGCTTAGTCGAGGGGATGAGGGATTCACCCCTCCACTTT.